Described below is a single T cell receptor beta chain sequence and its context. This table comes from immunoSEQ multiplex PCR, and its TCRdb copy is limited to in-frame clones, with some not included. The data hold 20,000 to 30,000 clones, with less than 90% observed a single time. The sample belongs to a study of T cells in localized non-small cell lung cancer. The sequence was collected from a woman aged 40 to 75 with stage I lung adenocarcinoma. This specimen was peripheral blood, taken before any cancer treatment.

The CDR3 bases are TGTGCCAGCAGCCAGCGAGTCAGGGCCGGGGGAGCTTTCTTT. This sequence encodes CASSQRVRAGGAFF. V and J are TRBV4-2 and TRBJ1-1; D possibly corresponds to TRBD1 (5 bases). Germline-derived CDR1 and CDR2 are LGHNA and YNFKEQ. The ends were cut back, 3 bases at V and 10 bases at J, with 18 bases in the middle. The CDR3 extends over 14 amino acids.